The 5 T cell receptor beta chains below were found in one sample sequenced in a study of CD8 T cells in Susac syndrome. An input of about 0.5 to 1 ug of RNA was subjected to reverse transcription using random hexamers. TCRdb ran MiXCR on the immunoSEQ multiplex PCR reads and lists one entry per CDR3 protein. The repertoire consists of about 70,000 distinct CDR3 sequences, with approximately 96% occurring once and the leading ten covering 0.09% to 0.13%. Sequencing was performed on CD4+ T cells from PBMCs. These receptors were taken from a human donor with multiple sclerosis.

The DNA of the CDR3 is TGCAGCGGCTCTAGGGAAAGAAATGAGCAGTTCTTC. It translates to CSGSRERNEQFF. This sequence joins TRBV29-1 and TRBJ2-1, with unresolved D. With 7 bases removed from V and 7 bases from J, the gap between germline ends came to 14 bases. The germline V gene has CDR1 SQVTM and CDR2 ANQGSEA. The CDR3 is 12 amino acids.

DNA of the CDR3: TGTGCCAGCAGTTTTCAGGCGACCACTGAAGCTTTCTTT. It specifies CASSFQATTEAFF. This chain uses TRBV12-3 or TRBV12-4 with TRBJ1-1; D not certain. V was trimmed by 3 bases and J by 4 bases, leaving 9 bases between them. The CDR3 spans 13 residues.

The V call is TRBV6-6, the J call TRBJ2-7; D is perhaps TRBD1 (5 bases). CDR1 and CDR2 from the germline V gene are MNHNY and SVGAGI (reference sequence). This CDR3 contains 14 residues. V shed 5 bases and J shed 2 bases, with 13 bases lying between them. In nucleotides, the CDR3 is TGTGCCAGCAGTCCCCAGGGCCCGACCTACGAGCAGTACTTC. Protein product: CASSPQGPTYEQYF.

DNA for the CDR3: TGTGCCAGCAGTTCGACTACAGATACGCAGTATTTT. Translated, it gives CASSSTTDTQYF. The chain carries TRBV12-3 or TRBV12-4 and TRBJ2-3; D is uncertain. The CDR3 consists of 12 residues. The V end lost 4 bases, the J end lost 3 bases, and 5 bases lay between the germline ends.

The chain is built from TRBV12-3 or TRBV12-4 and TRBJ2-3; D may be TRBD2 (5 bases). The ends were cut back, 6 bases at V and 3 bases at J, with 10 bases in the middle. The CDR3 sequence is 13 residues long. For the CDR3, the DNA is TGTGCCAGCAGCCAAACGGGGACAGATACGCAGTATTTT. The encoded protein is CASSQTGTDTQYF.